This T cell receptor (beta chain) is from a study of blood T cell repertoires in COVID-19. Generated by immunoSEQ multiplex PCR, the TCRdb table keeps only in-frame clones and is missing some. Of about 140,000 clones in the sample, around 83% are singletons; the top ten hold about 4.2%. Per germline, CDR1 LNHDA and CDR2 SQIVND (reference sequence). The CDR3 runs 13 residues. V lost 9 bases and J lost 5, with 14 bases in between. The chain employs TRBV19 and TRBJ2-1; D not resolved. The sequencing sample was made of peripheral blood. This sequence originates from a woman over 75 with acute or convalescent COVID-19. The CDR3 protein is CASRPRYHNEQFF. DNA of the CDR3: TGTGCCAGCCGCCCCCGCTACCACAATGAGCAGTTCTTC.